The clone carrying this TCR beta chain showed up many times. The antigen remains undetermined. V shed 1 base, J shed 10 bases, and the junction held 8 bases outside the gene matches. The CDR3 is 15 amino acids. Germline values: CDR1 SNHLY, CDR2 FYNNEI. Healthy Caucasians supplied all donations. The data were obtained in a study of identical twins. Overall study results and limits: Out-of-frame alpha sequences common to twins exhibited an excess of low generation probability.

TCRdb ran MiXCR on the 5' RACE reads and lists one entry per CDR3 protein. Here the sample spans about 280,000 distinct CDR3 sequences, under 9% being singletons. The same data also went into a second study, on yellow fever vaccine responses in identical twins.

This TCR came from a woman younger than 35 in good health. V is TRBV2 and J is TRBJ2-1; 9 bases agree with TRBD1. Material for sequencing was memory (CD45RO+) T cells sorted from blood. Here the CDR3 DNA reads TGTGCCAGCAGTGAAGAGATAGGTGGGACAGGGGAGCAGTTCTTC. Translating gives CASSEEIGGTGEQFF.